Listed below are T cell receptor beta chains from one sample, sequenced in a study of OX40 agonist ivuxolimab in advanced cancers. This table comes from immunoSEQ multiplex PCR, and its TCRdb copy is limited to in-frame clones, with some not included. The sample comprises about 12,000 clones, roughly 81% of which are singletons, and more than 13% rests with the top ten. Sample: CD4+ or CD8+ T cells sorted from blood, taken in a trial of the OX40 agonist ivuxolimab. These receptors came from an adult with an advanced solid tumor such as melanoma, head and neck, liver or kidney cancer. CDR3s include the opening cysteine and the closing phenylalanine or tryptophan. A D gene is named only where the DNA matches it firmly.

D gene	V gene	J gene	CDR3 protein	CDR3 DNA
NA	TRBV4-1	TRBJ2-3	CASSQVLDTQYF	TGCGCCAGCAGCCAAGTATTGGATACGCAGTATTTT
NA	TRBV6-5	TRBJ2-3	CASSYEVSTDTQYF	TGTGCCAGCAGTTACGAGGTCAGCACAGATACGCAGTATTTT
NA	TRBV11-3	TRBJ2-1	CASSSRGFNEQFF	TGTGCCAGCAGCTCCCGGGGTTTCAATGAGCAGTTCTTC
NA	TRBV4-1	TRBJ1-5	CASSQGWGDQPQHF	TGCGCCAGCAGCCAAGGATGGGGGGATCAGCCCCAGCATTTT
NA	TRBV5-6	TRBJ2-7	CASSWVPGADEQYF	TGTGCCAGCAGCTGGGTCCCGGGGGCGGATGAGCAGTACTTC
NA	TRBV19	TRBJ2-1	CASSLRDYNEQFF	TGTGCCAGTAGTCTCCGGGACTACAATGAGCAGTTCTTC
NA	TRBV27	TRBJ2-5	CASSLSGLPETQYF	TGTGCCAGCAGTTTAAGCGGACTACCAGAGACCCAGTACTTC
TRBD2	TRBV27	TRBJ2-1	CASSLPGLAGDYEQFF	TGTGCCAGCAGCCTCCCCGGACTAGCGGGAGACTATGAGCAGTTCTTC
NA	TRBV7-3	TRBJ2-1	CASSFGGDEQFF	TGTGCCAGCAGCTTCGGTGGCGATGAGCAGTTCTTC
NA	TRBV7-9	TRBJ2-7	CASSLTSSEQYF	TGTGCCAGCAGCTTAACTTCTTCCGAGCAGTACTTC
TRBD1	TRBV5-4	TRBJ2-7	CASSLAPGTGFYEQYF	TGTGCCAGCAGCTTGGCACCCGGGACAGGCTTTTACGAGCAGTACTTC
TRBD1	TRBV7-3	TRBJ1-2	CASSLRTGIDYTF	TGTGCCAGCAGCTTAAGGACAGGGATTGACTACACCTTC
NA	TRBV6-1	TRBJ2-1	CASSETYYEQFF	TGTGCCAGCAGTGAAACTTACTATGAGCAGTTCTTC
TRBD2	TRBV19	TRBJ2-7	CASSSLAGVPDEQYF	TGTGCCAGTAGTAGCTTAGCGGGAGTTCCGGACGAGCAGTACTTC
TRBD1	TRBV10-3	TRBJ2-5	CAISEFQGEETQYF	TGTGCCATCAGTGAATTTCAGGGGGAAGAGACCCAGTACTTC
TRBD2	TRBV7-2	TRBJ2-5	CASSLQREVQETQYF	TGTGCCAGCAGCTTGCAGCGGGAGGTCCAAGAGACCCAGTACTTC